This TCR gamma chain originates from a study of gammadelta T cells in human blood. Study-wide results and limits: Microbial exposure reportedly appeared to drive polyclonal expansion of innate gamma-delta T cells right after birth.

In this sample, this clone is large. Its antigen is unknown. CDR1 is EGSTGY and CDR2 is YDSYTSSV in the germline V gene. The CDR3 totals 15 residues. J was trimmed by 0 bases and V by 3 bases; bases with no gene match: 4. TCRdb reprocessed the RT-PCR reads using CATT. The profile shows about 480 gamma-chain clones, about 7.3% of them singletons. Sequencing used non-Vgamma9Vdelta2 gamma-delta T cells from fetal blood. The clonotype was recovered from a human fetus. V is TRGV4 and J is TRGJP1. The CDR3 reads CATWDKYTTGWFKIF. CDR3 nucleotide sequence: TGTGCCACCTGGGATAAATATACCACTGGTTGGTTCAAGATATTT.